The next 4 T cell receptor beta chains were all read from a single sample in a study of blood T cell repertoires in COVID-19. The method was immunoSEQ multiplex PCR; TCRdb's version includes in-frame clones alone and lacks a portion of them. The sample contains 250,000 to 300,000 clones, over 65% of which appear only once. What was sequenced was peripheral blood. These receptors all come from a man in his 60s who had recovered from COVID-19.

The chain has TRBV19 and TRBJ1-1; the D is unclear. This CDR3 contains 14 residues. Germline V CDR1 and CDR2: LNHDA, SQIVND (reference sequence). Trimming removed 5 bases at V and 1 base at J, with 11 bases between. CDR3 sequence (DNA): TGTGCCAGTAGTCCCGACATTCGGAACACTGAAGCTTTCTTT. It translates to CASSPDIRNTEAFF. The entire variable domain, with the rest obtained from reference TRBV19 and TRBJ1-1, is as follows: DGGITQSPKYLFRKEGQNVTLSCEQNLNHDAMYWYRQDPGQGLRLIYYSQIVNDFQKGDIAEGYSVSREKKESFPLTVTSAQKNPTAFYLCASSPDIRNTEAFFGQGTRLTVV.

The chain is built from TRBV30 and TRBJ2-5; D might be TRBD2 (5 bases). Germline CDR1 GTSNPN, CDR2 SVGIG (reference sequence). The CDR3 has 15 amino acids. V was shortened by 0 bases and J by 5 bases, with 16 bases between the two germline ends. The CDR3 nucleotides read TGTGCCTGGAGTGTAGGCCTCAGAGGGCTGGAGACCCAGTACTTC. Protein product: CAWSVGLRGLETQYF.

V usage is TRBV5-1 and J usage is TRBJ2-2, with TRBD2 matching 13 bases. This CDR3 is 17 amino acids long. The germline V gene encodes CDR1 SGHRS and CDR2 YFSETQ. Trimming removed 6 bases from V and 7 bases from J; junction bases left unmatched: 12. The CDR3 protein is CASTGLGTSGIIGELFF. The CDR3 DNA follows: TGCGCCAGCACAGGCCTCGGGACTAGCGGGATTATCGGGGAGCTGTTTTTT.

V is TRBV19 and J is TRBJ2-2, with 9 bases identical to TRBD2. Germline CDR1 reads LNHDA; CDR2 reads SQIVND (reference sequence). The CDR3 extends over 16 amino acids. After removal of 0 bases from V and 4 bases from J, the junction contained 3 bases not matched to a gene. CDR3 in DNA: TGTGCCAGTAGTATAGATCCTAGCGGGGTCACCGGGGAGCTGTTTTTT. This gives the protein CASSIDPSGVTGELFF.